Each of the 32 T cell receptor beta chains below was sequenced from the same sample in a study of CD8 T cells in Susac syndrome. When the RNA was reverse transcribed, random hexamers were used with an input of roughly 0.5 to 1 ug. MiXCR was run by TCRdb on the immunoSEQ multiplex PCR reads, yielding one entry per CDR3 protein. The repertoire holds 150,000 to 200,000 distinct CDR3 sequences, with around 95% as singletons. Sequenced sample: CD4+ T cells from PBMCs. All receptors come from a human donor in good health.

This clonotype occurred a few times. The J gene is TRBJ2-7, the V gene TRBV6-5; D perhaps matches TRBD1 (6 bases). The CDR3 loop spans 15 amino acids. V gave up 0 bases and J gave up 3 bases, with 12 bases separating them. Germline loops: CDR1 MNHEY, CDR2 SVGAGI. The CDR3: CASSYSTGGFYEQYF. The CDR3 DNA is TGTGCCAGCAGTTACTCGACAGGCGGATTCTACGAGCAGTACTTC.

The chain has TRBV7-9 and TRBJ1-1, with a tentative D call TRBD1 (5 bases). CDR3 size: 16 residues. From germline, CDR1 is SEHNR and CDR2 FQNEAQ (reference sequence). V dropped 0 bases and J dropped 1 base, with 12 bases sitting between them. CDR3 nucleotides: TGTGCCAGCAGCTTAGCAACAGGCAGGCAGAACACTGAAGCTTTCTTT. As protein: CASSLATGRQNTEAFF.

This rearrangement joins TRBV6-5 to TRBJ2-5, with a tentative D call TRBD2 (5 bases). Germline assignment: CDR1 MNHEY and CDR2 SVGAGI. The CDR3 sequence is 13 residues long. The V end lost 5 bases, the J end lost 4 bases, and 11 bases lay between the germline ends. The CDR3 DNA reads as TGTGCCAGCAGTCAACTCGGGGTAGAGACCCAGTACTTC. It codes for CASSQLGVETQYF.

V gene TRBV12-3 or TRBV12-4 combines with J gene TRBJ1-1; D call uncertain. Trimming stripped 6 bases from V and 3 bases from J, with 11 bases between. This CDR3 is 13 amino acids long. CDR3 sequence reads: CASRGRPYTEAFF. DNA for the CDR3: TGTGCCAGCAGAGGAAGGCCCTACACTGAAGCTTTCTTT.

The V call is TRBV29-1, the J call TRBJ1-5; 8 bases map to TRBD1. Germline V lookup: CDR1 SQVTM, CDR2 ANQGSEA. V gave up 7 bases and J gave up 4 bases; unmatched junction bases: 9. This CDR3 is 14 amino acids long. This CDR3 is CSARTGPGNQPQHF. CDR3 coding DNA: TGCAGCGCCCGGACAGGGCCTGGTAATCAGCCCCAGCATTTT.

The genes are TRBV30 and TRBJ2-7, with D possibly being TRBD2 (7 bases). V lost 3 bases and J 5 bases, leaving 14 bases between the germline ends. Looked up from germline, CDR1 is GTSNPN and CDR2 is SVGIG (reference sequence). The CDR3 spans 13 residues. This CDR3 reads CAWSPGGGHEQYF. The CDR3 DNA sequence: TGTGCCTGGAGCCCTGGGGGGGGCCACGAGCAGTACTTC.

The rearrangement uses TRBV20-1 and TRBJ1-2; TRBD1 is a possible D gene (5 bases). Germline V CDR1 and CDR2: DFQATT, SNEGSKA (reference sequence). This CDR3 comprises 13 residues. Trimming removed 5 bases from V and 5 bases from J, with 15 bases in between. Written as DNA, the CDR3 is TGCAGTGCTTCCGGGACGGAGGGATATGGCTACACCTTC. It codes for CSASGTEGYGYTF.

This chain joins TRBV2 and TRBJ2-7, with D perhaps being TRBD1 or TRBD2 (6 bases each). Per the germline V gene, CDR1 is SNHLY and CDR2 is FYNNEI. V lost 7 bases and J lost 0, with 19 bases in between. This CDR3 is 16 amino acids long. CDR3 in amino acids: CASNGGPRQPSYEQYF. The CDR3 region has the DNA TGTGCCAGCAATGGGGGGCCGAGACAGCCCTCCTACGAGCAGTACTTC.

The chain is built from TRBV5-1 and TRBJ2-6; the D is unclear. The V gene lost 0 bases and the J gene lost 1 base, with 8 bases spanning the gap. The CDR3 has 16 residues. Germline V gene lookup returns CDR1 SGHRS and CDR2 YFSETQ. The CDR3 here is CASSLGWSSGANVLTF. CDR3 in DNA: TGCGCCAGCAGCTTGGGATGGTCTTCTGGGGCCAACGTCCTGACTTTC.

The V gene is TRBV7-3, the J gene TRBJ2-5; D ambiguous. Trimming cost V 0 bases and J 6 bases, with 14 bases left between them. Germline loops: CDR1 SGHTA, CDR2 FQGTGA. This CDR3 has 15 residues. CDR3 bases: TGTGCCAGCAGCTTAACGGCTGAGGTCGGAAAGACCCAGTACTTC. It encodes CASSLTAEVGKTQYF.

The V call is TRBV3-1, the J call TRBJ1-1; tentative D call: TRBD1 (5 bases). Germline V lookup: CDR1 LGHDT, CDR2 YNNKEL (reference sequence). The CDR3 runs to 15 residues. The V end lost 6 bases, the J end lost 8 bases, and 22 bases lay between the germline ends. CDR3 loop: CASSRSGGVSSEAFF. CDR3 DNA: TGTGCCAGCAGTCGCTCGGGGGGGGTGAGTTCGGAAGCTTTCTTT.

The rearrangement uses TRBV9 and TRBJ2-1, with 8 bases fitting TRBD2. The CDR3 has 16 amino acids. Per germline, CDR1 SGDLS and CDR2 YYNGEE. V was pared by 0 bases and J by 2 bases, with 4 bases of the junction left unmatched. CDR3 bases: TGTGCCAGCAGCGTAGAAAGACTAGCGCCCTACAATGAGCAGTTCTTC. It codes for CASSVERLAPYNEQFF.

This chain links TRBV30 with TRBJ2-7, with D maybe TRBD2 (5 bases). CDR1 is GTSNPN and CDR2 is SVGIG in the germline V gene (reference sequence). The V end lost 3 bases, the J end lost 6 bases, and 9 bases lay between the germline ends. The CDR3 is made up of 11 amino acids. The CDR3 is CAWSRTREQYF. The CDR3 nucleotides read TGTGCCTGGAGCCGGACTCGCGAGCAGTACTTC. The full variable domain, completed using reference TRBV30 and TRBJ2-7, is SQTIHQWPATLVQPVGSPLSLECTVEGTSNPNLYWYRQAAGRGLQLLFYSVGIGQISSEVPQNLSASRPQDRQFILSSKKLLLSDSGFYLCAWSRTREQYFGPGTRLTVT.

Here the CDR3 reads CASSDTTWNTEAFF. CDR3 sequence (DNA): TGTGCCAGCAGTGATACAACATGGAACACTGAAGCTTTCTTT. The V call is TRBV2, the J call TRBJ1-1; D is unclear. The germline CDR1 and CDR2 sequences are SNHLY and FYNNEI. Deletions cut 3 bases from V and 1 base from J, with 9 bases between. The length of the CDR3 is 14 residues.

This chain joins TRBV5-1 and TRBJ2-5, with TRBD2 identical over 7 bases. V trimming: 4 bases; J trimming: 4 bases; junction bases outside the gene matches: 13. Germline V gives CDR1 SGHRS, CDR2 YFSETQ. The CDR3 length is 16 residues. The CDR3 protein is CASSPWEGSMAETQYF. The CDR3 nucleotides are TGCGCCAGCAGCCCGTGGGAGGGCTCGATGGCAGAGACCCAGTACTTC. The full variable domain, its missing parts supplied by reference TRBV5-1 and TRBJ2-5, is KAGVTQTPRYLIKTRGQQVTLSCSPISGHRSVSWYQQTPGQGLQFLFEYFSETQRNKGNFPGRFSGRQFSNSRSEMNVSTLELGDSALYLCASSPWEGSMAETQYFGPGTRLLVL.

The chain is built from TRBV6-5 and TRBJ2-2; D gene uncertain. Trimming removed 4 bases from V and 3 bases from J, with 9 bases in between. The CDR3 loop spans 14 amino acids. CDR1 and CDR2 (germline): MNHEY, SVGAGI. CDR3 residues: CASSSRRYTGELFF. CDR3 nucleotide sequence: TGTGCCAGCAGTTCTCGACGGTACACCGGGGAGCTGTTTTTT.

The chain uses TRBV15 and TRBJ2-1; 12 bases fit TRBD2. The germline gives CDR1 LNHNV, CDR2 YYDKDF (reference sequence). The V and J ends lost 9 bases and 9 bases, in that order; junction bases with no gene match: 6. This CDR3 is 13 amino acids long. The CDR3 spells CATTRLAGAEQFF. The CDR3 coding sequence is TGTGCCACAACCAGACTAGCGGGGGCTGAGCAGTTCTTC.

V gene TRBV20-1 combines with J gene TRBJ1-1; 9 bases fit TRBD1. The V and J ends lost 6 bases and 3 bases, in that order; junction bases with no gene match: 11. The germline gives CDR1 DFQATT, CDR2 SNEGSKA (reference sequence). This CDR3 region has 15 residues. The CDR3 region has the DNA TGCAGTGCCAGCCATACAGGGGGCGCTTACACTGAAGCTTTCTTT. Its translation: CSASHTGGAYTEAFF.

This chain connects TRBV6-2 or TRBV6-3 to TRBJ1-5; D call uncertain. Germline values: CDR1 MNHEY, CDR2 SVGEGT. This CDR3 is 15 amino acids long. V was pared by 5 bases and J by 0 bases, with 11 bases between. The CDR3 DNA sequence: TGTGCCAGCAGTGACAACAGTTATAGCAATCAGCCCCAGCATTTT. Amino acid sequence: CASSDNSYSNQPQHF.

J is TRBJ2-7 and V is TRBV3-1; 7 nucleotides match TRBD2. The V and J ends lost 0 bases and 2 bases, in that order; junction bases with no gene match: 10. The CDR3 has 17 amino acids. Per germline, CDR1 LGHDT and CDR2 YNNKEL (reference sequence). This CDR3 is CASSQDGRGTYAYEQYF. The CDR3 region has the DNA TGTGCCAGCAGCCAAGACGGGCGGGGGACCTACGCCTACGAGCAGTACTTC.

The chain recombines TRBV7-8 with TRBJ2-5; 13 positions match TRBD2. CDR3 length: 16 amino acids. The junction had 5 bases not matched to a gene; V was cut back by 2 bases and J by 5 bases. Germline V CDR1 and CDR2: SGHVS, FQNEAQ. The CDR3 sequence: CASSLRLAGGRETQYF. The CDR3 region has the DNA TGTGCCAGCAGCTTACGACTAGCGGGGGGAAGGGAGACCCAGTACTTC.

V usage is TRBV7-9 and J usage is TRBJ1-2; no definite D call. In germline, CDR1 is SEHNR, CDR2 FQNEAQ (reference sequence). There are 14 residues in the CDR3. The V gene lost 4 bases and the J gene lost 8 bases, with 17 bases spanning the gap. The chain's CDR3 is CASSSYNPRRGYTF. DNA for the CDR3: TGTGCCAGCAGCTCGTATAACCCCCGTAGGGGCTACACCTTC.

The CDR3: CASRGYLAKNIQYF. For the CDR3, the DNA is TGTGCCAGCAGAGGATATCTAGCCAAAAACATTCAGTACTTC. The rearrangement links TRBV6-1 to TRBJ2-4; D is undetermined. Trimming removed 6 bases at V and 0 bases at J, with 9 bases between. The length of the CDR3 is 14 residues. Germline CDR1 and CDR2: MNHNS and SASEGT.

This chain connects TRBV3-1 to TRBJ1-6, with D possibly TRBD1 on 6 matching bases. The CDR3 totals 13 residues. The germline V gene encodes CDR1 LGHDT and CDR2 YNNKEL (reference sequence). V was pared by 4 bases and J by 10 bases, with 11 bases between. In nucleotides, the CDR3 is TGTGCCAGCAGCCCCAACAGGGAATCACCCCTCCACTTT. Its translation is CASSPNRESPLHF.

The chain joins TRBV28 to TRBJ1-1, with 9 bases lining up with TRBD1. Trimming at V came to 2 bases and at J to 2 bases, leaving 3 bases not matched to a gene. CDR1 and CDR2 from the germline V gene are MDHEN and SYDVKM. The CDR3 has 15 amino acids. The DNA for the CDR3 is TGTGCCAGCAGTTTAACAGGGGGCCCCAACACTGAAGCTTTCTTT. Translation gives CASSLTGGPNTEAFF.

The CDR3 here is CASSPTGGNEQFF. The CDR3 DNA sequence: TGTGCCAGCTCACCCACCGGGGGCAATGAGCAGTTCTTC. The chain recombines TRBV18 with TRBJ2-1, with TRBD2 as a possible D gene (6 bases). Germline CDR1 is KGHSH and CDR2 is LQKENI. The CDR3 is made up of 13 amino acids. Trimming left V 3 bases short and J 6 bases short, with 9 bases between. Together with reference TRBV18 and TRBJ2-1, the CDR3 gives the full variable domain: NAGVMQNPRHLVRRRGQEARLRCSPMKGHSHVYWYRQLPEEGLKFMVYLQKENIIDESGMPKERFSAEFPKEGPSILRIQQVVRGDSAAYFCASSPTGGNEQFFGPGTRLTVL.

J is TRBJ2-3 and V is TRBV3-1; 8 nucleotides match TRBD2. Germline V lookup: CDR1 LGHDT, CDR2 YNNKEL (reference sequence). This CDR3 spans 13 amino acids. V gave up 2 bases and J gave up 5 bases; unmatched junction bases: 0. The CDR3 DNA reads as TGTGCCAGCAGCCAACGGGGGGGAGATACGCAGTATTTT. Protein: CASSQRGGDTQYF.

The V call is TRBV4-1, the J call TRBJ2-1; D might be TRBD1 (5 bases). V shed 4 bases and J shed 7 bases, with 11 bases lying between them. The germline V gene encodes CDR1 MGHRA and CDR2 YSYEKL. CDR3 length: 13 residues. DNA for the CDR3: TGCGCCAGCAGCCTTCCCGACAGTAATGAGCAGTTCTTC. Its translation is CASSLPDSNEQFF.

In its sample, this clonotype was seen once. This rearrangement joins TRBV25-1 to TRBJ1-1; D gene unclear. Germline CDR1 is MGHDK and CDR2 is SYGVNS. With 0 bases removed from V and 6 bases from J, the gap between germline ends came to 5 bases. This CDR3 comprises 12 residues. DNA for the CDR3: TGTGCCAGCAGTGAATATGGCCCTGAAGCTTTCTTT. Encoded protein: CASSEYGPEAFF. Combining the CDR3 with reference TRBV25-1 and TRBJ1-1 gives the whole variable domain EADIYQTPRYLVIGTGKKITLECSQTMGHDKMYWYQQDPGMELHLIHYSYGVNSTEKGDLSSESTVSRIRTEHFPLTLESARPSHTSQYLCASSEYGPEAFFGQGTRLTVV.

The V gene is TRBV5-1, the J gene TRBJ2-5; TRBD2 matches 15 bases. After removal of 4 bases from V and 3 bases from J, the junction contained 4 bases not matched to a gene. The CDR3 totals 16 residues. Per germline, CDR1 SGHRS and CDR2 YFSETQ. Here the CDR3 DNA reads TGCGCCAGCAGCGAGGGACTAGCGGGGGGCGAAGAGACCCAGTACTTC. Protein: CASSEGLAGGEETQYF.

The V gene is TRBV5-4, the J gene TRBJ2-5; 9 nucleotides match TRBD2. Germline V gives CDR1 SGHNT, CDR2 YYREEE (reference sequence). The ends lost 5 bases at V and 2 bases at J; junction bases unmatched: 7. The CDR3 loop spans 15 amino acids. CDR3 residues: CASRLSGGTQETQYF. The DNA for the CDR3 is TGTGCCAGCAGACTAAGCGGGGGGACTCAAGAGACCCAGTACTTC.

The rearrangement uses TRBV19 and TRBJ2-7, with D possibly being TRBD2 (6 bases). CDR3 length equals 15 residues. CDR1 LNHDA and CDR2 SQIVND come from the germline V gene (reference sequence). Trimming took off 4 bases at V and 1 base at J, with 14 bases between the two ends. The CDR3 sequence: CASSKQAEGSYEQYF. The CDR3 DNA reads TGTGCCAGTAGTAAACAGGCGGAGGGGTCCTACGAGCAGTACTTC.